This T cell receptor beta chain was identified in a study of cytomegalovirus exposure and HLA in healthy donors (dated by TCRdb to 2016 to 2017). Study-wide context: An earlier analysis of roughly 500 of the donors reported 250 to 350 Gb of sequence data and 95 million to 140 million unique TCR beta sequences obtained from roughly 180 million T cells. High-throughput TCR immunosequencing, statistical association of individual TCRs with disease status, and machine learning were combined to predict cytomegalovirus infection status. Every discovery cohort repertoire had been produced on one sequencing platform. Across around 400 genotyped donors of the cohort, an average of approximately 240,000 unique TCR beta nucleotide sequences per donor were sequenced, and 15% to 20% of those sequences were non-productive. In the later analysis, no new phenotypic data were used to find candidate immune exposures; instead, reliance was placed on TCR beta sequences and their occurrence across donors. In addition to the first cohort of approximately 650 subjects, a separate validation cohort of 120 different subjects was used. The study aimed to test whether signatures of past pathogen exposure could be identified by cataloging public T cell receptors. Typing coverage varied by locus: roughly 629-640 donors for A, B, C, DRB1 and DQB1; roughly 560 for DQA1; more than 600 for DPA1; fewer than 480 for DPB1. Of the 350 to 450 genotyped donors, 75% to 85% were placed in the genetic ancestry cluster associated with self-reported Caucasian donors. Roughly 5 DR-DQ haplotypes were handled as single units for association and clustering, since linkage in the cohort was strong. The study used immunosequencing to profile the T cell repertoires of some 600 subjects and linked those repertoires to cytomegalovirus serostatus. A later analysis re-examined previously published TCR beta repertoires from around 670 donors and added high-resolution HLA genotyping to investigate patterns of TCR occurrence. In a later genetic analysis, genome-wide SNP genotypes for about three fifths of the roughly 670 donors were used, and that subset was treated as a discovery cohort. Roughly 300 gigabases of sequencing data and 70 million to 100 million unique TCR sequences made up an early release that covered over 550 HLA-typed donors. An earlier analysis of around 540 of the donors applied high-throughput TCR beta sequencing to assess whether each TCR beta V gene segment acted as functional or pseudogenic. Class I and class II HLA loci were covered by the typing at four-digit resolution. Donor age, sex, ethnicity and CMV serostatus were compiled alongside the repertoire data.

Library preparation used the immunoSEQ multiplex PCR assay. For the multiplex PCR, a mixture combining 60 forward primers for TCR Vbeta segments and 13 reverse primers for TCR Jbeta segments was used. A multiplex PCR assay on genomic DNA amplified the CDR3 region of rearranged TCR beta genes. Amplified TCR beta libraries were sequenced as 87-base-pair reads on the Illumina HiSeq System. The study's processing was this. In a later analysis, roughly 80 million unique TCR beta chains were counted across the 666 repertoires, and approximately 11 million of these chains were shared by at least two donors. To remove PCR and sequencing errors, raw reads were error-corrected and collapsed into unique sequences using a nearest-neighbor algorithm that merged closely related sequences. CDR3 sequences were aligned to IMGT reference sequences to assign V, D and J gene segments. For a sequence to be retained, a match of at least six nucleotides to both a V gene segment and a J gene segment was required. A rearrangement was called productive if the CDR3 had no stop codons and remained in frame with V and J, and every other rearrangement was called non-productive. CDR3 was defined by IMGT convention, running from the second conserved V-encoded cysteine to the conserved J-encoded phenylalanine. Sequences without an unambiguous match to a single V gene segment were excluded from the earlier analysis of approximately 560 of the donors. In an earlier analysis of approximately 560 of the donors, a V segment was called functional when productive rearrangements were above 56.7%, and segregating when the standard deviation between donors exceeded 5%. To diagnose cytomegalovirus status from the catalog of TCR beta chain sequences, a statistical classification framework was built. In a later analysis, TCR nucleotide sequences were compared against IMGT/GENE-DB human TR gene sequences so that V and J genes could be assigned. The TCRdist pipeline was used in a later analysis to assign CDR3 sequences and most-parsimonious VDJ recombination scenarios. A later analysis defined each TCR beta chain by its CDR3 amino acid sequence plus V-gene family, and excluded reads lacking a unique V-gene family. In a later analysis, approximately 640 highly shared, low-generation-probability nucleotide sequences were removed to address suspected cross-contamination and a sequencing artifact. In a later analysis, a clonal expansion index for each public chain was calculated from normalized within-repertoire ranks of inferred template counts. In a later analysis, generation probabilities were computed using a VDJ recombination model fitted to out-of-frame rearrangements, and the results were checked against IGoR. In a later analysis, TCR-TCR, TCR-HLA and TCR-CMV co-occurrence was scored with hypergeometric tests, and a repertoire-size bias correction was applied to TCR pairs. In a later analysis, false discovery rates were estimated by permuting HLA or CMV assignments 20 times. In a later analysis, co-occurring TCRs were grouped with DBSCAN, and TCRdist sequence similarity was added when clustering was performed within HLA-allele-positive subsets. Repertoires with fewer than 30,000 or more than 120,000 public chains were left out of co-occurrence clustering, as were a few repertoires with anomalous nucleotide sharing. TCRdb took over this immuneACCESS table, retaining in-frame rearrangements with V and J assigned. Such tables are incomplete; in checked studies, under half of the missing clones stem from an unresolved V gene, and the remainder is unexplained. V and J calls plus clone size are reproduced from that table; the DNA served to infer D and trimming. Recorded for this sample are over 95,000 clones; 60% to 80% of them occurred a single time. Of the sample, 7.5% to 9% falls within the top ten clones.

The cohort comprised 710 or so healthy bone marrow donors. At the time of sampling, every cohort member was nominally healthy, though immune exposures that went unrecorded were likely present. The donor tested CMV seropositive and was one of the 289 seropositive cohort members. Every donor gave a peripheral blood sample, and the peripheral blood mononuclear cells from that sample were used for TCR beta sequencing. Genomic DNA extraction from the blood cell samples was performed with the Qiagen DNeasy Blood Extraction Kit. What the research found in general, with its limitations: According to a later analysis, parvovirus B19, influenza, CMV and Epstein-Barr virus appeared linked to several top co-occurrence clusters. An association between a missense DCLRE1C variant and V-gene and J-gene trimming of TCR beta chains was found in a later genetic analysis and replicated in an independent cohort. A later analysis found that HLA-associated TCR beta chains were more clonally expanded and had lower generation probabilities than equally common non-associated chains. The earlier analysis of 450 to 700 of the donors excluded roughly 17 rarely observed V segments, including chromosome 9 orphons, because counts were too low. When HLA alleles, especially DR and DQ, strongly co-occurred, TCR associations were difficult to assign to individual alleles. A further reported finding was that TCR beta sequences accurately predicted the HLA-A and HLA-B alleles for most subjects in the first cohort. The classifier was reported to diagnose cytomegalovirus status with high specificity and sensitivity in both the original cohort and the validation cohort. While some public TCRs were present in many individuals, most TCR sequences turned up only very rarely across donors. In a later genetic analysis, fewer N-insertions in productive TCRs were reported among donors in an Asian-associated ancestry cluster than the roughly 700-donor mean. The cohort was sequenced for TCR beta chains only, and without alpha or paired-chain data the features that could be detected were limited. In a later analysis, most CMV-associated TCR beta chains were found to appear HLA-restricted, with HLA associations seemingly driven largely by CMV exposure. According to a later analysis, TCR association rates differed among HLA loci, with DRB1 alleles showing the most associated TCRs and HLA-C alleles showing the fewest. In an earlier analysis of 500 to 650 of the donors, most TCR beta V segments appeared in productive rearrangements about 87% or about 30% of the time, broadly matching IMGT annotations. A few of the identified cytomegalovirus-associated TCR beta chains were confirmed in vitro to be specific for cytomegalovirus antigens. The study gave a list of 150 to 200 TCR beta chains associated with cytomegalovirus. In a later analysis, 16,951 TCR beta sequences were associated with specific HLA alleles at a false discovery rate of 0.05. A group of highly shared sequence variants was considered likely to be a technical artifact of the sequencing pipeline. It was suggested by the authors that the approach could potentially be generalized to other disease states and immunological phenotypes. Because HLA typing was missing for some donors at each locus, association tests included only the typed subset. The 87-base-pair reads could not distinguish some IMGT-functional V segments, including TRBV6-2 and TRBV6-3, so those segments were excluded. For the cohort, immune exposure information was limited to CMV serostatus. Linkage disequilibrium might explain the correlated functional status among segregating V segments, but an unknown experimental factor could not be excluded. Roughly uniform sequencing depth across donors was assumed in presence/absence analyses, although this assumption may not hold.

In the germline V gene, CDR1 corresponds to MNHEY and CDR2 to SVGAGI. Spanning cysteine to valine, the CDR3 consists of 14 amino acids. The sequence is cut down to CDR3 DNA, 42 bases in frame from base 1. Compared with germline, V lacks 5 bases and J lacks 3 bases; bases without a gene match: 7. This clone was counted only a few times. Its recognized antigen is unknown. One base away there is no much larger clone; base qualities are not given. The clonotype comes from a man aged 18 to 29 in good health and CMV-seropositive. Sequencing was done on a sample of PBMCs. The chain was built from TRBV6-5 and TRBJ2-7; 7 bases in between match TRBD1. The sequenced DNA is TGTGCCAGCAGTGAAGGGGACAGCCGCTACGAGCAGTACGTC. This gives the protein CASSEGDSRYEQYV.